The source of this T cell receptor (beta chain) is a study of blood T cell repertoires in COVID-19. Study context: Sites across the United States, Italy and Spain contributed samples from acute and convalescent COVID-19.

This CDR3 has 12 residues. The germline V and J ends were trimmed by 2 bases and 4 bases, with 3 bases remaining between them. The V gene's germline CDR1 is SNHLY and CDR2 FYNNEI. Produced via immunoSEQ multiplex PCR; TCRdb's table is partial and in-frame only. The sample carries around 300,000 clones, approximately 91% recorded once. The clonotype comes from a woman between 40 and 55 years old who had recovered from COVID-19. The chain couples TRBV2 to TRBJ2-1, with unresolved D. Sequenced input: peripheral blood. CDR3 region: CASSEIYNEQFF. The CDR3 DNA follows: TGTGCCAGCAGTGAAATATACAATGAGCAGTTCTTC.